This T cell receptor beta chain was found in a study of technical replicates of blood from a few donors (dated by TCRdb to the late 2010s). Comments on this clone: Its antigen remains undetermined. No qualities accompany the bases; no much larger clone lies one base away.

Libraries were prepared through the immunoSEQ multiplex PCR assay. Imported from immuneACCESS, the table was reduced by TCRdb to in-frame sequences with V and J called. These copies leave out some clones; in studies compared against another copy, an unresolved V gene accounts for under half, and the cause of the remainder is not known. This sample holds approximately 89,000 clones; 90% to 95% were observed only once. 0.39% of the sample comes from the top ten. The sequence derives from a human donor in good health. Sequencing was carried out using T cells isolated from PBMCs.

CDR3 reads: CASSEAQGWYGYTF. The base sequence is TGTGCCAGCAGTGAAGCGCAGGGGTGGTATGGCTACACCTTC. The chain is assembled from TRBV6-1 and TRBJ1-2, with TRBD1 tentatively as D gene (6 bases match). Via the germline V gene, CDR1 is MNHNS and CDR2 SASEGT. Taken from cysteine to phenylalanine, the CDR3 has 14 residues. Only the CDR3 DNA stays, 42 bases, in frame from base 1. V loses 0 bases of germline sequence and J loses 5 bases, and the interval between the two ends is 10 bases.